One sample yielded the 28 T cell receptor beta chains listed below, sequenced in a study of blood T cell repertoires in COVID-19. Assay used: immunoSEQ multiplex PCR; TCRdb lists only in-frame clones, some missing. This sample has 170,000 or so clones; approximately 88% occur once, and the top ten carry around 6.3%. Sample: peripheral blood. These receptors were taken from a middle-aged woman with COVID-19, enrolled during active disease.

DNA of the CDR3: TGTGCCAGCAGCTCTGATGAGACATACGAGCAGTACTTC. Translating it yields CASSSDETYEQYF. The rearrangement joins TRBV4-2 to TRBJ2-7, with D uncertain. V gave up 5 bases and J gave up 4 bases, with 12 bases separating them. The CDR3 is made up of 13 amino acids. The germline V gene has CDR1 LGHNA and CDR2 YNFKEQ.

The chain recombines TRBV19 with TRBJ2-7; D gene uncertain. CDR1 is LNHDA, CDR2 SQIVND, per germline (reference sequence). The CDR3 extends over 13 amino acids. Deletions cut 2 bases from V and 0 bases from J, with 5 bases between. The DNA of the CDR3 is TGTGCCAGTAGTATAAGTAGCTCCTACGAGCAGTACTTC. This translates into CASSISSSYEQYF.

V gene TRBV28 combines with J gene TRBJ1-4; weak D call: TRBD1 (5 bases). Trimming left V 5 bases short and J 3 bases short, with 13 bases between. CDR3 length: 15 residues. CDR1 and CDR2 from the germline V gene are MDHEN and SYDVKM. The CDR3 region is CASSIPQGSNEKLFF. For the CDR3, the DNA is TGTGCCAGCAGTATCCCCCAGGGTTCTAATGAAAAACTGTTTTTT.

This clone was counted only a few times. V is TRBV6-2 or TRBV6-3 and J is TRBJ1-5, with a tentative D call TRBD1 (5 bases). The CDR3 is 14 amino acids. V dropped 6 bases and J dropped 6 bases, with 15 bases sitting between them. The germline V gene has CDR1 MNHEY and CDR2 SVGEGT. The CDR3 region is CASSPSGLLQPQHF. The DNA of the CDR3 is TGTGCCAGCAGCCCCTCGGGACTGCTTCAGCCCCAGCATTTT.

The V gene is TRBV28, the J gene TRBJ1-2; TRBD1 might be the D (5 bases). In germline, CDR1 is MDHEN, CDR2 SYDVKM. The CDR3 extends over 13 amino acids. V lost 6 bases and J lost 5, with 13 bases in between. As DNA, the CDR3 is TGTGCCAGCAGCAATTTACGGGGGTATGGCTACACCTTC. As protein: CASSNLRGYGYTF.

The chain recombines TRBV19 with TRBJ2-5, with TRBD2 as a possible D gene (6 bases). The CDR3 has 13 residues. Germline V gene sequence: CDR1 LNHDA, CDR2 SQIVND (reference sequence). The V end lost 3 bases, the J end lost 4 bases, and 9 bases lay between the germline ends. The CDR3 region has the DNA TGTGCCAGTAGTATGGTTAGCGGAGAGACCCAGTACTTC. Protein product: CASSMVSGETQYF.

CDR3 bases: TGCGCCAGCAGCACCCAGGGACAGCGTCACACTGAAGCTTTCTTT. As protein: CASSTQGQRHTEAFF. The rearrangement links TRBV5-1 to TRBJ1-1; the match to TRBD1 covers 7 bases. Looked up from germline, CDR1 is SGHRS and CDR2 is YFSETQ. The CDR3 has 15 amino acids. The J segment lost 3 bases and the V segment lost 4 bases, leaving 9 bases of the junction unmatched.

In this sample, this clone turned up a few times. The chain recombines TRBV28 with TRBJ1-5; no firm D call. The CDR3 has 14 residues. The V and J ends lost 1 base and 3 bases respectively, with 7 bases between them. The germline V gene encodes CDR1 MDHEN and CDR2 SYDVKM. The CDR3 DNA reads TGTGCCAGCAGTTTATCAGGCATCAATCAGCCCCAGCATTTT. This translates into CASSLSGINQPQHF.

This chain links TRBV7-9 with TRBJ1-5, with D unclear. Trimming took 1 base from V and 8 from J, leaving 12 bases between them. Germline V lookup: CDR1 SEHNR, CDR2 FQNEAQ (reference sequence). There are 14 residues in the CDR3. CDR3 coding DNA: TGTGCCAGCAGCTTAGGGTCCCCCCGGGAGCCCCAGCATTTT. Encoded protein: CASSLGSPREPQHF.

V and J are TRBV19 and TRBJ2-5, with D hard to call. V gave up 4 bases and J gave up 5 bases, with 8 bases separating them. This CDR3 is built from 12 residues. Germline V gives CDR1 LNHDA, CDR2 SQIVND (reference sequence). The CDR3 DNA reads TGTGCCAGTAGTACTCCAGGCGAGACCCAGTACTTC. Encoded protein: CASSTPGETQYF.

Of note for this clone: At the DNA level, this CDR3 is encoded by other sequences in the same sample as well. The gene calls are TRBV2 and TRBJ2-7; D unresolved. V lost 2 bases and J 3 bases, leaving 5 bases between the germline ends. The CDR3 has 12 residues. Germline V lookup: CDR1 SNHLY, CDR2 FYNNEI. The CDR3 nucleotides are TGTGCCAGCAGTGAAACTGTCTACGAGCAGTACTTC. It is translated as CASSETVYEQYF.

The V gene is TRBV11-2, the J gene TRBJ1-4; the D is unclear. This CDR3 spans 14 amino acids. Between the trimmed V and J ends, which lost 0 bases and 7 bases, there was a span of 9 bases. Germline V CDR1 and CDR2: SGHAT, FQNNGV. The CDR3 sequence is CASSLDPQAEKLFF. The CDR3 DNA reads as TGTGCCAGCAGCTTAGACCCCCAAGCTGAAAAACTGTTTTTT.

The CDR3 here is CASRHGTGSADTQYF. The CDR3, as DNA: TGTGCCAGCAGACACGGGACAGGGTCAGCAGATACGCAGTATTTT. The V and J genes are TRBV7-2 and TRBJ2-3; 9 bases are shared with TRBD1. From germline, CDR1 is SGHTA and CDR2 FQGNSA. V dropped 6 bases and J dropped 4; count of bases not matched to a gene: 8. This CDR3 is built from 15 residues.

The chain carries TRBV6-5 and TRBJ2-5; D might be TRBD2 (6 bases). Trimming took 7 bases from V and 5 from J, leaving 17 bases between them. CDR3 size: 14 residues. Germline CDR1 MNHEY, CDR2 SVGAGI. The CDR3 sequence: CASKGTQQVETQYF. DNA of the CDR3: TGTGCCAGCAAAGGGACTCAGCAAGTGGAGACCCAGTACTTC.

A single count supports this clone. This sequence joins TRBV6-4 and TRBJ2-1, with 11 bases identical to TRBD2. Germline V gene sequence: CDR1 MRHNA, CDR2 SNTAGT. Unmatched junction bases numbered 7, after V lost 8 bases and J lost 7 bases. The CDR3 is 14 amino acids. The CDR3 nucleotides are TGTGCCAGCCGCCTAGCGGGGGGAGGAAATGAGCAGTTCTTC. It specifies CASRLAGGGNEQFF.

J is TRBJ2-2 and V is TRBV6-2 or TRBV6-3, with TRBD2 matching 8 bases. The junction had 3 bases not matched to a gene; V was cut back by 0 bases and J by 9 bases. Looked up from germline, CDR1 is MNHEY and CDR2 is SVGEGT. CDR3 length: 14 amino acids. The CDR3 reads CASSYSSGGRELFF. In nucleotides, the CDR3 is TGTGCCAGCAGTTACTCGAGCGGGGGCCGGGAGCTGTTTTTT.

The chain joins TRBV7-9 to TRBJ2-5; 9 positions agree with TRBD1. The V and J ends lost 4 bases and 5 bases, in that order; junction bases with no gene match: 5. CDR1 SEHNR and CDR2 FQNEAQ come from the germline V gene (reference sequence). The CDR3 has 14 residues. In DNA form, the CDR3 reads TGTGCCAGCAGCTGGGGACAGGGTGAGGAGACCCAGTACTTC. It codes for CASSWGQGEETQYF.

V and J are TRBV9 and TRBJ1-6; 7 bases map to TRBD1. Per the germline V gene, CDR1 is SGDLS and CDR2 is YYNGEE. Trimming removed 4 bases from V and 3 bases from J; junction bases left unmatched: 4. This CDR3 spans 15 amino acids. The CDR3 DNA follows: TGTGCCAGCAGCACCGGGGACAGCTATAATTCACCCCTCCACTTT. This translates into CASSTGDSYNSPLHF.

This clone has a handful of counts. V is TRBV7-9 and J is TRBJ2-7, with 11 bases lining up with TRBD2. Germline V gene sequence: CDR1 SEHNR, CDR2 FQNEAQ (reference sequence). The CDR3 extends over 14 amino acids. The J segment lost 7 bases and the V segment lost 1 base, leaving 3 bases of the junction unmatched. In DNA form, the CDR3 reads TGTGCCAGCAGCTTAGGGCTAGCGGGAGGTGAGCAGTACTTC. Translation gives CASSLGLAGGEQYF.

The chain combines TRBV5-1 with TRBJ2-3; 9 bases are a match to TRBD1. This CDR3 contains 13 residues. V lost 4 bases, J lost 5 bases, and 2 bases stayed unmatched. Per the germline V gene, CDR1 is SGHRS and CDR2 is YFSETQ. CDR3 in amino acids: CASSRTGEDTQYF. CDR3 nucleotides: TGCGCCAGCAGCCGGACAGGGGAAGATACGCAGTATTTT.

This chain uses TRBV19 with TRBJ1-6, with 9 bases identical to TRBD1. Germline-derived CDR1 and CDR2 are LNHDA and SQIVND (reference sequence). The CDR3 covers 16 residues. The V segment lost 6 bases and the J segment 6 bases; nucleotides outside the gene matches: 9. CDR3 amino acids: CASRPWDRAGNSPLHF. In DNA, the CDR3 is TGTGCCAGTAGACCCTGGGACAGGGCGGGTAATTCACCCCTCCACTTT.

The J gene is TRBJ2-7, the V gene TRBV7-6, with a possible D match to TRBD1 (6 bases). Germline CDR1 SGHVS, CDR2 FNYEAQ. Trimming shortened V by 1 base and J by 2 bases, and 9 bases separated the two germline ends. This CDR3 is 14 amino acids long. CDR3 nucleotide sequence: TGTGCCAGCAGCTTAGATCCAGGGGCCTACGAGCAGTACTTC. This translates into CASSLDPGAYEQYF.

The J gene is TRBJ2-1, the V gene TRBV7-3; 8 bases line up with TRBD2. Per germline, CDR1 SGHTA and CDR2 FQGTGA. J lost 5 bases, V lost 5 bases, and 5 bases had no gene match. CDR3 size: 14 residues. The CDR3 DNA reads TGTGCCAGCAGCGTGAGCGGGGGTAACAATGAGCAGTTCTTC. Translation: CASSVSGGNNEQFF.

The chain employs TRBV9 and TRBJ1-6; 9 bases agree with TRBD1. V was pared by 1 base and J by 7 bases, with 6 bases of the junction left unmatched. CDR1 SGDLS and CDR2 YYNGEE come from the germline V gene. The CDR3 is 16 amino acids. CDR3 loop: CASSVHSGTGNSPLHF. The CDR3 DNA reads TGTGCCAGCAGCGTACACAGCGGGACAGGGAATTCACCCCTCCACTTT. The variable domain in full, completed from reference TRBV9 and TRBJ1-6, reads DSGVTQTPKHLITATGQRVTLRCSPRSGDLSVYWYQQSLDQGLQFLIQYYNGEERAKGNILERFSAQQFPDLHSELNLSSLELGDSALYFCASSVHSGTGNSPLHFGNGTRLTVT.

This clone was counted at least ten times. The chain carries TRBV12-3 or TRBV12-4 and TRBJ1-1; possibly TRBD1 for D (5 bases). The CDR3 length is 13 residues. Trimming stripped 2 bases from V and 8 bases from J, with 12 bases between. CDR3 DNA: TGTGCCAGCAGTTTACGGGGGGGGAGGGAAGCTTTCTTT. It translates to CASSLRGGREAFF.

This sequence joins TRBV7-6 and TRBJ1-5, with 7 bases identical to TRBD1. J lost 3 bases, V lost 6 bases, and 11 bases had no gene match. The CDR3 length is 16 residues. Per the germline V gene, CDR1 is SGHVS and CDR2 is FNYEAQ. CDR3 loop: CASSPSYRGLNQPQHF. The CDR3 nucleotides are TGTGCCAGCAGTCCCTCGTACAGGGGACTCAATCAGCCCCAGCATTTT. The full variable domain, its missing parts supplied by reference TRBV7-6 and TRBJ1-5, is GAGVSQSPRYKVTKRGQDVALRCDPISGHVSLYWYRQALGQGPEFLTYFNYEAQQDKSGLPNDRFSAERPEGSISTLTIQRTEQRDSAMYRCASSPSYRGLNQPQHFGDGTRLSIL.

The V and J genes are TRBV18 and TRBJ2-7; 12 nucleotides align to TRBD1. CDR3 length equals 15 residues. J was trimmed by 6 bases and V by 1 base; bases with no gene match: 4. From germline, CDR1 is KGHSH and CDR2 LQKENI. The CDR3, as DNA: TGTGCCAGCTCACCACTTGGGACAGGGGGCGGCGAGCAGTACTTC. This encodes CASSPLGTGGGEQYF.

V and J are TRBV15 and TRBJ1-1; D is unclear. This CDR3 has 13 residues. Trimming removed 4 bases at V and 3 bases at J, with 9 bases between. Germline-derived CDR1 and CDR2 are LNHNV and YYDKDF (reference sequence). In nucleotides, the CDR3 is TGTGCCACCAGCATAAGATCGGACACTGAAGCTTTCTTT. Protein product: CATSIRSDTEAFF.